A single sample is the source of the 3 T cell receptor beta chains below, sequenced in a study of beta chain features in type 1 diabetes. TCRB transcripts that were expressed got sequenced, as all of the isolated RNA had been reverse transcribed. Clones were sequenced by immunoSEQ multiplex PCR, and TCRdb holds only the in-frame ones, with some missing. Of 810,000 or so clones listed, 15% to 20% are singletons. The source material was naive CD4+ T cells from blood. The receptors here all came from a woman between 18 and 29 years old in good health.

In this sample, this clone turned up a few times. The chain couples TRBV28 to TRBJ1-2, with D possibly TRBD1 on 5 matching bases. This CDR3 is built from 13 residues. CDR1 is MDHEN, CDR2 SYDVKM, per germline. V was shortened by 3 bases and J by 4 bases, with 9 bases between the two germline ends. The CDR3 nucleotides are TGTGCCAGCAGTTTCATCGGGGCCTATGGCTACACCTTC. Protein: CASSFIGAYGYTF.

The chain recombines TRBV7-8 with TRBJ2-1, with 8 bases that match TRBD2. Germline trimming cut 5 bases from V and 4 bases from J; bases unmatched to any gene: 13. CDR3 size: 17 residues. CDR1 SGHVS and CDR2 FQNEAQ come from the germline V gene. DNA of the CDR3: TGTGCCAGCAGCCCAAGGACTAGCCGGCAGGCTTACAATGAGCAGTTCTTC. This translates into CASSPRTSRQAYNEQFF.

This chain joins TRBV18 and TRBJ2-5; D possibly uses TRBD1 or TRBD2 (5 bases each). The ends were cut back, 0 bases at V and 7 bases at J, with 12 bases in the middle. CDR1 and CDR2 (germline): KGHSH, LQKENI. The CDR3 is 14 residues long. DNA of the CDR3: TGTGCCAGCTCACCACCGGGGGAGTTCGGGACCCAGTACTTC. Encoded protein: CASSPPGEFGTQYF. The complete variable domain, with remaining parts taken from reference TRBV18 and TRBJ2-5, reads NAGVMQNPRHLVRRRGQEARLRCSPMKGHSHVYWYRQLPEEGLKFMVYLQKENIIDESGMPKERFSAEFPKEGPSILRIQQVVRGDSAAYFCASSPPGEFGTQYFGPGTRLLVL.